Presented here are 31 T cell receptor beta chains from one specimen sequenced in a study of T-cell reconstitution after alpha-beta-depleted transplantation in children (dated by TCRdb to the mid-2010s). The library came from PCR. The sequencer listed for this sample is Illumina HiSeq 2500. TCR libraries were prepared with molecular barcoding, using unique molecular identifiers to normalize TCRbeta repertoire quantification. TCRdb reprocessing: public reads trimmed at Q25 with fastp, clones called with MiXCR, in-frame beta chains kept. Entries are consolidated by CDR3 protein sequence, retaining the most common genes and DNA. Counted in this sample were fewer than 20,000 distinct CDR3 sequences; about 8% of them appeared once. In total, the top ten clones hold 35% to 40% of the sample. The meaning of the sample's time point label: day 60 (about 2 months) after transplantation. What the treatment or condition label conveys for this sample: allogeneic hematopoietic cell transplantation with graft depleted of TCRalphabeta T cells and CD19 B cells.

Sequences were derived from PBMCs, mostly from graft donor cells, sampled 60 days after TCRalphabeta/CD19-depleted stem cell transplant. Source of these receptors: a boy under two years old who had a stem cell transplant for Wiskott-Aldrich syndrome, so the T cells may come from the graft donor.

In this sample, this clonotype turned up many times. The chain combines TRBV25-1 with TRBJ1-1; D might be TRBD1 (6 bases). The CDR3 totals 12 residues. CDR1 and CDR2 (germline): MGHDK, SYGVNS. V lost 2 bases and J 9 bases, leaving 10 bases between the germline ends. In DNA form, the CDR3 reads TGTGCCAGCAGTGAAGGGGGCAGAAAAGCTTTCTTT. Protein: CASSEGGRKAFF.

A few counts support this clonotype. The chain combines TRBV20-1 with TRBJ2-1; 8 bases line up with TRBD1. Per germline, CDR1 DFQATT and CDR2 SNEGSKA (reference sequence). The CDR3 contains 11 residues. The V and J ends lost 5 bases and 9 bases, in that order; junction bases with no gene match: 3. CDR3 DNA sequence: TGCAGTGCTGACAGGGGTGGTGAGCAGTTCTTC. Its translation: CSADRGGEQFF.

This clonotype was seen ten or more times. The J gene is TRBJ1-1, the V gene TRBV5-6; D call uncertain. Germline values: CDR1 SGHDT, CDR2 YYEEEE. V lost 1 base and J lost 1, with 2 bases in between. The CDR3 runs 12 residues. As DNA, the CDR3 is TGTGCCAGCAGCTTGCCGAACACTGAAGCTTTCTTT. Encoded protein: CASSLPNTEAFF.

The chain has TRBV5-1 and TRBJ2-1; TRBD2 matches 11 bases. This CDR3 comprises 18 residues. Germline loops: CDR1 SGHRS, CDR2 YFSETQ. V was pared by 4 bases and J by 4 bases, with 13 bases of the junction left unmatched. The DNA of the CDR3 is TGCGCCAGCAGCGTCAGAATTCTAGCGGGGGGAAATTACAATGAGCAGTTCTTC. Its protein product is CASSVRILAGGNYNEQFF.

This clonotype was detected many times. The J gene is TRBJ2-2, the V gene TRBV7-9; D might be TRBD1 (6 bases). V was trimmed by 6 bases and J by 7 bases, leaving 12 bases between them. The CDR3 contains 13 residues. Germline V gene sequence: CDR1 SEHNR, CDR2 FQNEAQ (reference sequence). Written as DNA, the CDR3 is TGTGCCAGCAGTACAGGGTTAATCGGGGAGCTGTTTTTT. Amino acids: CASSTGLIGELFF.

At least ten counts were recorded for this clonotype. The rearrangement links TRBV28 to TRBJ2-1; TRBD2 agrees at 9 bases. The CDR3 extends over 16 amino acids. Germline CDR1 reads MDHEN; CDR2 reads SYDVKM. The junction had 5 bases not matched to a gene; V was cut back by 3 bases and J by 2 bases. The CDR3 sequence is CASSLLAGAPYNEQFF. The CDR3 DNA reads as TGTGCCAGCAGTTTGTTAGCGGGAGCTCCCTACAATGAGCAGTTCTTC.

In this sample, this clonotype turned up many times. The V gene is TRBV27, the J gene TRBJ2-1, with 9 bases lining up with TRBD1. J lost 0 bases, V lost 3 bases, and 15 bases had no gene match. Germline CDR1 and CDR2: MNHEY and SMNVEV (reference sequence). CDR3 size: 20 residues. The DNA of the CDR3 is TGTGCCAGCAGTTTGGCCTCCGGGACAGGGCTTCTGAGCTCCTACAATGAGCAGTTCTTC. Amino acids: CASSLASGTGLLSSYNEQFF.

Many counts were recorded for this clonotype. The V and J genes are TRBV5-1 and TRBJ2-2, with TRBD2 identical over 11 bases. V lost 1 base, J lost 4 bases, and 0 bases stayed unmatched. This CDR3 has 15 amino acids. Germline lookup yields CDR1 SGHRS and CDR2 YFSETQ. Written as DNA, the CDR3 is TGCGCCAGCAGCTTGACTAGCGGGAGCACCGGGGAGCTGTTTTTT. It translates to CASSLTSGSTGELFF.

This clonotype is labeled as medium-sized. The genes are TRBV10-3 and TRBJ2-4; possibly TRBD1 for D (6 bases). The V gene lost 4 bases and the J gene lost 6 bases, with 13 bases spanning the gap. The germline V gene has CDR1 ENHRY and CDR2 SYGVKD. The CDR3 covers 14 residues. The CDR3 spells CAISGEARGNIQYF. The CDR3 DNA reads TGTGCCATCAGTGGGGAAGCCAGGGGAAACATTCAGTACTTC.

The chain couples TRBV3-1 to TRBJ2-2, with 12 bases that match TRBD2. The CDR3 spans 15 residues. Germline loops: CDR1 LGHDT, CDR2 YNNKEL (reference sequence). The V segment lost 6 bases and the J segment 9 bases; nucleotides outside the gene matches: 8. The CDR3 spells CASRTTSGRQWELFF. The CDR3 coding sequence is TGTGCCAGCAGGACAACTAGCGGGAGGCAATGGGAGCTGTTTTTT.

This clonotype was counted many times. The genes are TRBV24-1 and TRBJ2-6; the D call may be TRBD1 or TRBD2 (5 bases each). The CDR3 consists of 16 residues. From germline, CDR1 is KGHDR and CDR2 SFDVKD. The V end was cut by 5 bases, the J end by 0 bases, with 10 bases between. The CDR3 bases are TGTGCCACCAGTGGGGGGATCCCCTCTGGGGCCAACGTCCTGACTTTC. It yields the protein CATSGGIPSGANVLTF.

This clonotype was observed many times. The chain links TRBV6-1 to TRBJ2-3; D may correspond to TRBD1 or TRBD2 (5 bases each). The V gene lost 7 bases and the J gene lost 1 base, with 15 bases spanning the gap. Germline V CDR1 and CDR2: MNHNS, SASEGT. This CDR3 has 15 residues. The CDR3 bases are TGTGCCAGCATCCCGGGGTGGGGCCGCACAGATACGCAGTATTTT. This encodes CASIPGWGRTDTQYF.

The V and J genes are TRBV10-3 and TRBJ2-7, with TRBD1 matching over 10 bases. CDR1 and CDR2 from the germline V gene are ENHRY and SYGVKD. J gave up 6 bases and V 5 bases, and 4 bases lay outside the gene matches. The CDR3 runs 13 residues. The CDR3 sequence is CAISRQGATEQYF. In DNA form, the CDR3 reads TGTGCCATCAGTCGACAGGGGGCGACCGAGCAGTACTTC.

The chain links TRBV5-1 to TRBJ2-7, with 9 nucleotides matching TRBD2. After removal of 1 base from V and 2 bases from J, the junction contained 10 bases not matched to a gene. This CDR3 is built from 17 residues. Germline CDR1 SGHRS, CDR2 YFSETQ. The CDR3 sequence is CASSLSLCGRDPYEQYF. The CDR3, as DNA: TGCGCCAGCAGCTTGAGTCTCTGCGGGAGGGATCCCTACGAGCAGTACTTC. The full variable domain, completed using reference TRBV5-1 and TRBJ2-7, is KAGVTQTPRYLIKTRGQQVTLSCSPISGHRSVSWYQQTPGQGLQFLFEYFSETQRNKGNFPGRFSGRQFSNSRSEMNVSTLELGDSALYLCASSLSLCGRDPYEQYFGPGTRLTVT.

This clonotype has at least ten counts. The chain couples TRBV7-8 to TRBJ2-3, with a tentative D call TRBD1 (6 bases). The V end lost 7 bases, the J end lost 2 bases, and 19 bases lay between the germline ends. The CDR3 consists of 16 residues. From germline, CDR1 is SGHVS and CDR2 FQNEAQ. The CDR3 DNA follows: TGTGCCAGCAACGCTAACCGGGACATATACACAGATACGCAGTATTTT. Its translation is CASNANRDIYTDTQYF. Together with reference TRBV7-8 and TRBJ2-3, the CDR3 gives the full variable domain: GAGVSQSPRYKVAKRGQDVALRCDPISGHVSLFWYQQALGQGPEFLTYFQNEAQLDKSGLPSDRFFAERPEGSVSTLKIQRTQQEDSAVYLCASNANRDIYTDTQYFGPGTRLTVL.

The table lists this clonotype with many counts. The chain is built from TRBV3-1 and TRBJ2-7; D is uncertain. With 4 bases removed from V and 4 bases from J, the gap between germline ends came to 17 bases. CDR1 is LGHDT and CDR2 is YNNKEL in the germline V gene (reference sequence). The CDR3 is 15 residues long. CDR3 sequence (DNA): TGTGCCAGCAGCCTCTATGGGATATCCCTGTACGAGCAGTACTTC. This sequence encodes CASSLYGISLYEQYF.

This clonotype was found a few times. V is TRBV6-1 and J is TRBJ2-6, with D maybe TRBD2 (5 bases). The CDR3 contains 18 residues. V dropped 2 bases and J dropped 3 bases, with 17 bases sitting between them. Germline values: CDR1 MNHNS, CDR2 SASEGT. The CDR3 DNA reads as TGTGCCAGCAGTGAACTGGAGGTTCTAGACCTTGGGGCCAACGTCCTGACTTTC. This encodes CASSELEVLDLGANVLTF.

In its sample, this clonotype was seen many times. This rearrangement joins TRBV12-3 or TRBV12-4 to TRBJ1-2; D gene ambiguous. Trimming shortened V by 7 bases and J by 1 base, and 16 bases separated the two germline ends. The CDR3 has 15 amino acids. CDR3 in amino acids: CASTQKRGRNYGYTF. The CDR3 DNA sequence: TGTGCCAGCACCCAAAAGAGAGGTCGTAACTATGGCTACACCTTC.

This clonotype occurred many times. This chain uses TRBV10-1 with TRBJ2-3; TRBD1 matches at 8 bases. CDR1 WNHNN and CDR2 SYGVQD come from the germline V gene (reference sequence). V gave up 4 bases and J gave up 3 bases; unmatched junction bases: 3. The CDR3 totals 14 residues. CDR3 nucleotide sequence: TGCGCCAGCAGTGGGACAGGGACAACAGATACGCAGTATTTT. Translated, it gives CASSGTGTTDTQYF.

Ten or more counts support this clonotype. This chain uses TRBV6-2 or TRBV6-3 with TRBJ2-1, with 9 positions matching TRBD1. There are 20 residues in the CDR3. CDR1 is MNHEY and CDR2 is SVGEGT in the germline V gene. Unmatched junction bases numbered 17, after V lost 2 bases and J lost 3 bases. DNA of the CDR3: TGTGCCAGCAGTTACGGGACAGGGTTCATGGGGGCTAGCGGCTACAATGAGCAGTTCTTC. This codes for CASSYGTGFMGASGYNEQFF.

The table lists this clonotype with many counts. The rearrangement joins TRBV20-1 to TRBJ2-5; no definite D call. This CDR3 comprises 11 residues. V was trimmed by 8 bases and J by 0 bases, leaving 7 bases between them. The germline V gene encodes CDR1 DFQATT and CDR2 SNEGSKA (reference sequence). This CDR3 is CSRLDQETQYF. The CDR3, as DNA: TGCAGTCGTCTAGACCAAGAGACCCAGTACTTC.

J is TRBJ2-2 and V is TRBV29-1, with 12 nucleotides matching TRBD2. V trimming: 7 bases; J trimming: 8 bases; junction bases outside the gene matches: 2. The CDR3 contains 12 residues. Germline V lookup: CDR1 SQVTM, CDR2 ANQGSEA. The CDR3 reads CSAGLAGGELFF. CDR3 bases: TGCAGCGCCGGACTAGCGGGGGGGGAGCTGTTTTTT.

This clonotype was recorded at least ten times. The CDR3 here is CASRQGIREDTQYF. CDR3 nucleotide sequence: TGCGCCAGCAGACAGGGTATTCGGGAAGATACGCAGTATTTT. This chain connects TRBV5-1 to TRBJ2-3; a possible D gene is TRBD1 (6 bases). This CDR3 has 14 residues. V was pared by 5 bases and J by 5 bases, with 15 bases between. Germline CDR1 and CDR2: SGHRS and YFSETQ.

Many counts were recorded for this clonotype. J is TRBJ2-2 and V is TRBV5-1; D is undetermined. Germline V gene lookup returns CDR1 SGHRS and CDR2 YFSETQ. Trimming cost V 0 bases and J 7 bases, with 10 bases left between them. The CDR3 runs to 14 residues. The CDR3 loop reads CASSLGLSFGELFF. The CDR3 nucleotides are TGCGCCAGCAGCTTGGGACTCTCATTCGGGGAGCTGTTTTTT.

The chain joins TRBV19 to TRBJ1-1, with D possibly matching TRBD1 (6 bases). The CDR3 has 14 amino acids. The germline V gene has CDR1 LNHDA and CDR2 SQIVND (reference sequence). Trimming took off 2 bases at V and 5 bases at J, with 12 bases between the two ends. CDR3 residues: CASSIIAGVTEAFF. The DNA for the CDR3 is TGTGCCAGTAGTATAATCGCAGGGGTTACTGAAGCTTTCTTT.

This clonotype was recorded at least ten times. The chain is built from TRBV2 and TRBJ2-1; 8 bases agree with TRBD2. Germline loops: CDR1 SNHLY, CDR2 FYNNEI. The CDR3 has 15 amino acids. V lost 1 base, J lost 6 bases, and 5 bases stayed unmatched. CDR3 DNA: TGTGCCAGCAGTGAAGGGGGACTAGACTTCAATGAGCAGTTCTTC. Translated: CASSEGGLDFNEQFF.

This clonotype has ten or more counts. The chain recombines TRBV5-1 with TRBJ1-1; D perhaps matches TRBD1 (5 bases). The germline V gene encodes CDR1 SGHRS and CDR2 YFSETQ. The CDR3 sequence is 14 residues long. V dropped 1 base and J dropped 3 bases, with 10 bases sitting between them. CDR3 in DNA: TGCGCCAGCAGCTTGTTCGGCAGGGACACTGAAGCTTTCTTT. Residues: CASSLFGRDTEAFF.

This clonotype was observed many times. The genes are TRBV7-9 and TRBJ2-7; maybe TRBD2 (6 bases). The CDR3 runs 12 residues. Germline CDR1 is SEHNR and CDR2 is FQNEAQ (reference sequence). Trimming shortened V by 5 bases and J by 5 bases, and 10 bases separated the two germline ends. CDR3: CASSRENHEQYF. The CDR3 nucleotides are TGTGCCAGCAGCCGGGAGAACCACGAGCAGTACTTC.

This clonotype was detected ten times or more. This sequence joins TRBV12-3 or TRBV12-4 and TRBJ2-7; 10 bases agree with TRBD1. This CDR3 contains 13 residues. Germline trimming cut 4 bases from V and 5 bases from J; bases unmatched to any gene: 2. The CDR3 DNA sequence: TGTGCCAGCAGTTGGGACAGGGGCAACGAGCAGTACTTC. This sequence encodes CASSWDRGNEQYF.

The chain carries TRBV5-3 and TRBJ2-1; 10 nucleotides line up with TRBD1. TRBV5-3 is filed as an ORF, its function uncertain. This CDR3 comprises 18 residues. The J segment lost 8 bases and the V segment lost 9 bases, leaving 23 bases of the junction unmatched. The chain's CDR3 is CAKKNRDRGSLFVDEQFF. CDR3 coding DNA: TGTGCCAAGAAGAACCGGGACAGGGGCTCATTATTTGTCGATGAGCAGTTCTTC.

At least ten counts were recorded for this clonotype. This sequence joins TRBV7-2 and TRBJ2-7; possibly TRBD2 for D (5 bases). This CDR3 is built from 13 residues. Deletions cut 0 bases from V and 3 bases from J, with 6 bases between. CDR1 and CDR2 from the germline V gene are SGHTA and FQGNSA. The CDR3 nucleotides read TGTGCCAGCAGCTTAGCAGCGGACTACGAGCAGTACTTC. It specifies CASSLAADYEQYF.